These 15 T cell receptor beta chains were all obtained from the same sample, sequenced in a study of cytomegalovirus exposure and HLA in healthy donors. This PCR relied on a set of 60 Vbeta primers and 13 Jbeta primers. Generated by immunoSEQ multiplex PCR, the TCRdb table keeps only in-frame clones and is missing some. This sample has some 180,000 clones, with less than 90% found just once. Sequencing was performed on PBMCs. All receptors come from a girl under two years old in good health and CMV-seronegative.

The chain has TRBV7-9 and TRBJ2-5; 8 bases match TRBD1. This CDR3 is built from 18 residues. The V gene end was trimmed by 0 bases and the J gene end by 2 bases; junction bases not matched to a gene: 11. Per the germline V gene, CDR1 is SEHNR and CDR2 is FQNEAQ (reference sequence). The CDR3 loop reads CASSLALLIRQGQETQYF. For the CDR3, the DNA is TGTGCCAGCAGCTTAGCACTTCTAATAAGACAGGGGCAAGAGACCCAGTACTTC. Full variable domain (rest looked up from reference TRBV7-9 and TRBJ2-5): DTGVSQNPRHKITKRGQNVTFRCDPISEHNRLYWYRQTLGQGPEFLTYFQNEAQLEKSRLLSDRFSAERPKGSFSTLEIQRTEQGDSAMYLCASSLALLIRQGQETQYFGPGTRLLVL.

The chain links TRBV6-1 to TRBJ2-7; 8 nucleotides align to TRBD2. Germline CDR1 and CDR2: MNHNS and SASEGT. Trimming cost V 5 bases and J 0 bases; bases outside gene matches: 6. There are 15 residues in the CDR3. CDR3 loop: CASSSLAGLSYEQYF. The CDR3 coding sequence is TGTGCCAGCAGTTCCTTAGCGGGGCTCTCCTACGAGCAGTACTTC.

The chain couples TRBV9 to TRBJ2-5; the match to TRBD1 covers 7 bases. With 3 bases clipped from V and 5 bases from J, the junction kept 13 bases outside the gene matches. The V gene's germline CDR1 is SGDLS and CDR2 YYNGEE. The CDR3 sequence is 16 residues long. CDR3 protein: CASSGRQGVFTETQYF. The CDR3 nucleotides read TGTGCCAGCAGCGGGAGGCAGGGGGTATTTACGGAGACCCAGTACTTC. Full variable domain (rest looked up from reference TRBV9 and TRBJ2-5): DSGVTQTPKHLITATGQRVTLRCSPRSGDLSVYWYQQSLDQGLQFLIQYYNGEERAKGNILERFSAQQFPDLHSELNLSSLELGDSALYFCASSGRQGVFTETQYFGPGTRLLVL.

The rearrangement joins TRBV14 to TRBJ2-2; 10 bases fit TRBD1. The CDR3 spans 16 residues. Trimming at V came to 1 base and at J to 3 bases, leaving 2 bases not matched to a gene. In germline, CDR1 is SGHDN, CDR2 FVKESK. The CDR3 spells CASSQGDRGYTGELFF. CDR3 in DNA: TGTGCCAGCAGCCAAGGGGACAGGGGATACACCGGGGAGCTGTTTTTT.

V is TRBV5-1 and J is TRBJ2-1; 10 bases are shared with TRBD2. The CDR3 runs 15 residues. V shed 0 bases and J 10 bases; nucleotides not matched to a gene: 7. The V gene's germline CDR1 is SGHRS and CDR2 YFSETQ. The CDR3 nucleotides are TGCGCCAGCAGCTTGGCTTCTAGCGGGGGCAGGGAGCAGTTCTTC. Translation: CASSLASSGGREQFF.

CDR3 loop: CASSQVGRRADTQYF. CDR3 DNA: TGTGCCAGCAGCCAAGTCGGGAGGAGGGCAGATACGCAGTATTTT. The chain has TRBV4-2 and TRBJ2-3; 7 bases align to TRBD2. The germline V gene has CDR1 LGHNA and CDR2 YNFKEQ. The CDR3 totals 15 residues. Trimming at V came to 1 base and at J to 4 bases, leaving 5 bases not matched to a gene.

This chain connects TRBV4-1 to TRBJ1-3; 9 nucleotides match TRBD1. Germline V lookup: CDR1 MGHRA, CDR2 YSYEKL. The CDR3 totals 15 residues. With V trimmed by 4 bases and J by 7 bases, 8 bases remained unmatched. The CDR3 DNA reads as TGCGCCAGCAGCCCACGGGACAGGGAAGCCAACACCATATATTTT. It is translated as CASSPRDREANTIYF.

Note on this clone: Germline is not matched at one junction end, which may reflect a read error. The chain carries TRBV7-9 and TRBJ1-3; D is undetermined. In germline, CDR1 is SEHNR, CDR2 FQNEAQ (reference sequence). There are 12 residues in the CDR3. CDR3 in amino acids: CSSSTRGNTIYF. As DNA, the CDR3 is TGTTCCAGCAGCACCAGAGGGAACACCATATATTTT.

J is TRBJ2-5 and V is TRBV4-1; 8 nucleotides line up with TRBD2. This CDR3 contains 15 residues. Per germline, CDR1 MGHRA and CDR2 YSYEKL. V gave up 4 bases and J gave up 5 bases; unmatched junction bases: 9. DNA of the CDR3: TGCGCCAGCAGCCTCCCGCGGCGGGGGGAGGAGACCCAGTACTTC. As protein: CASSLPRRGEETQYF.

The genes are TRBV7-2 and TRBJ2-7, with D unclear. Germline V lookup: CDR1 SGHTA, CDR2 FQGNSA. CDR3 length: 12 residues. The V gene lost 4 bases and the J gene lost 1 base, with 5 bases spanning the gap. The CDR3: CASSSRSYEQYF. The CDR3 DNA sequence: TGTGCCAGCAGCTCGCGATCCTACGAGCAGTACTTC.

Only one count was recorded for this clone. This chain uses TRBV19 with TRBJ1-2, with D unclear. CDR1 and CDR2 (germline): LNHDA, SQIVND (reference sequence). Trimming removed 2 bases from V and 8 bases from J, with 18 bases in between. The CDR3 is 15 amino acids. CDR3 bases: TGTGCCAGTAGTATAATGTCTCCGACGGCGGGGGGCTACACCTTC. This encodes CASSIMSPTAGGYTF.

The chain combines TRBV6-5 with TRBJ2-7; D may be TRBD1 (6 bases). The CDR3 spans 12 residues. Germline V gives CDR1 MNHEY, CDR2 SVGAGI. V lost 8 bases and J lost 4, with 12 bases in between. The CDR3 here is CASGAGEYEQYF. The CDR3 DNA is TGTGCCAGCGGGGCAGGGGAGTACGAGCAGTACTTC.

CDR3 DNA: TGTGCCAGCAGCTTTCAGGGATCGAGGGAGCTGTTTTTT. Its translation is CASSFQGSRELFF. The genes are TRBV11-3 and TRBJ2-2, with TRBD1 as a possible D gene (5 bases). The CDR3 is 13 amino acids. Germline V gene sequence: CDR1 SGHNT, CDR2 YENEEA. Between the trimmed V and J ends, which lost 3 bases and 9 bases, there was a span of 11 bases.

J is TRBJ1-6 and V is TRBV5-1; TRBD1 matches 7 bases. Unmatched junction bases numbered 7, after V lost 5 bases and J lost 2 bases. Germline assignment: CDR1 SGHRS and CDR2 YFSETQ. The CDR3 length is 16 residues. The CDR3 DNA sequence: TGCGCCAGCAGGACAGGGATTAACACCTATAATTCACCCCTCCACTTT. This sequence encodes CASRTGINTYNSPLHF.

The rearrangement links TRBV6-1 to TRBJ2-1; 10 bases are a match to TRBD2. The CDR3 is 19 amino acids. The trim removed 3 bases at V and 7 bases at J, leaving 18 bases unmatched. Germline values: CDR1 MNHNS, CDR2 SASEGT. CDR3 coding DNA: TGTGCCAGCAGTGATTGGAGGGCTAGCGGGGGCCACACAGGGAATGAGCAGTTCTTC. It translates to CASSDWRASGGHTGNEQFF.